This T cell receptor (beta chain) was documented in a study of blood T cell repertoires in COVID-19. Overall study context: The cDNA or gDNA used as material had been derived from T cells, B-cell-depleted T cells, or PBMCs.

In terms of age and location, participants ranged from about 18 to 89 years and lived in about 25 US areas. Assignment of participants to cohorts was predicated upon participant-reported clinical history. The data were produced by immunoSEQ multiplex PCR, yet TCRdb's version contains in-frame clones alone and is incomplete. The sample yields approximately 290,000 clones, around 90% seen once. The CDR3 spans 13 residues. V was clipped by 4 bases and J by 5 bases, with 12 bases between them. CDR1 and CDR2 (germline): SQVTM, ANQGSEA. The J gene is TRBJ1-5, the V gene TRBV29-1; D is possibly TRBD1 (5 bases). This clonotype originated in a woman aged 30 to 39 who had recovered from COVID-19. The specimen sequenced was PBMCs or T cells enriched from blood (not recorded which). For the CDR3, the DNA is TGCAGCGTTGCCGTAGGGGTTGATCAGCCCCAGCATTTT. It specifies CSVAVGVDQPQHF.